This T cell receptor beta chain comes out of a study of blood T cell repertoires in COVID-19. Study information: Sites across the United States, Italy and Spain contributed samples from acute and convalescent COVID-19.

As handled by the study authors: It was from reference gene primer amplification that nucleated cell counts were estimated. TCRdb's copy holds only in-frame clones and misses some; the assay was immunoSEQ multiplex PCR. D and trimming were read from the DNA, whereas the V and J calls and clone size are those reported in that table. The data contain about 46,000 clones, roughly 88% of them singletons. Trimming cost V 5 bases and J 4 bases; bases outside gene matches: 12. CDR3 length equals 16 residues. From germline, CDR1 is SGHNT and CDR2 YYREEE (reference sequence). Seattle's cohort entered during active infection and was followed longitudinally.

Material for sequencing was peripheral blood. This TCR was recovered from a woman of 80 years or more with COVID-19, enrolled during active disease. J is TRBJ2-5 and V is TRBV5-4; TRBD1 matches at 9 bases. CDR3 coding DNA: TGTGCCAGCAGTGATACAGGGGGCGGGGCGCGAGAGACCCAGTACTTC. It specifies CASSDTGGGARETQYF.